This T cell receptor (beta chain) was recorded in a study of beta chain features in type 1 diabetes. This clone came up a few times. The V and J ends lost 3 bases and 8 bases, in that order; junction bases with no gene match: 10. This CDR3 has 17 residues. The germline V gene has CDR1 SGDLS and CDR2 YYNGEE. Reverse transcribing all isolated RNA meant expressed TCRB transcripts were sequenced. Clones were read by immunoSEQ multiplex PCR, and TCRdb kept only the in-frame ones, dropping some. This table has approximately 150,000 clones, about 10% appearing once. The sequenced sample consisted of naive CD4+ T cells from blood. The receptor's source is a man between 18 and 35 years old in good health. The chain links TRBV9 to TRBJ1-6; TRBD1 matches at 11 bases. The CDR3 region is CASSAGTGGYQDSPLHF. The CDR3 region has the DNA TGTGCCAGCAGCGCCGGGACAGGGGGTTATCAGGATTCACCCCTCCACTTT.